A single sample is the source of the 26 T cell receptor beta chains below, sequenced in a study of low-dose radiotherapy and immunotherapy resistance in tumors. Indicated time point: after trial treatment. Treatment: LDRT plus nivolumab, ipilimumab, low-dose cyclophosphamide and aspirin (RACIN trial). Priming of first-strand cDNA relied on TRAV- and TRBV-specific primers (covering alpha and beta chains). TCRs were amplified for approximately 21 PCR cycles with a constant-region primer and V-primer adapter. Each CDR3 protein is one row after TCRdb ran MiXCR on the reads. In the table there are under 90,000 distinct CDR3 sequences, under 20% of which are singletons. The source was PBMCs, collected after low-dose radiotherapy plus immunotherapy. The source is a male donor with prostate cancer.

This clonotype was seen repeatedly, ten times or more. V is TRBV6-5 and J is TRBJ2-7; a weak D match, TRBD2 (5 bases). Germline CDR1 is MNHEY and CDR2 is SVGAGI. This CDR3 has 15 residues. V was trimmed by 6 bases and J by 3 bases, leaving 18 bases between them. CDR3: CASSPREGGNYEQYF. CDR3 coding DNA: TGTGCCAGCAGCCCACGTGAGGGTGGTAACTACGAGCAGTACTTC.

This clonotype came up many times. The chain couples TRBV10-3 to TRBJ2-1, with 8 bases that match TRBD2. Trimming took 2 bases from V and 9 from J; bases not matched to a gene: 9. This CDR3 is built from 15 residues. Germline V CDR1 and CDR2: ENHRY, SYGVKD. The CDR3 protein is CAISELAGGRGEQFF. In nucleotides, the CDR3 is TGTGCCATCAGTGAGCTCGCGGGAGGACGTGGTGAGCAGTTCTTC.

This clonotype appeared many times. The CDR3, as DNA: TGTGCCAGTAGTACGGGACTAGCGGGAGGGCCGAGAAGCTACGAGCAGTACTTC. This codes for CASSTGLAGGPRSYEQYF. This chain joins TRBV19 and TRBJ2-7, with TRBD2 matching 16 bases. The CDR3 loop spans 18 amino acids. Germline V gene lookup returns CDR1 LNHDA and CDR2 SQIVND (reference sequence). The trim removed 4 bases at V and 3 bases at J, leaving 9 bases unmatched.

This clonotype was counted many times. The rearrangement uses TRBV28 and TRBJ1-2; 9 bases match TRBD1. From germline, CDR1 is MDHEN and CDR2 SYDVKM. V trimming: 10 bases; J trimming: 8 bases; junction bases outside the gene matches: 8. The CDR3 extends over 12 amino acids. The CDR3 sequence is CATWGQGSGYTF. The CDR3 bases are TGTGCCACTTGGGGACAGGGAAGCGGCTACACCTTC.

There are many counts of this clonotype. The chain joins TRBV18 to TRBJ1-2; D unclear. V lost 0 bases and J lost 4, with 9 bases in between. Germline lookup yields CDR1 KGHSH and CDR2 LQKENI. This CDR3 has 14 residues. Written as DNA, the CDR3 is TGTGCCAGCTCACCACCGACGCGACTCTATGGCTACACCTTC. It translates to CASSPPTRLYGYTF. Looking up the rest from reference TRBV18 and TRBJ1-2 gives the full variable domain: NAGVMQNPRHLVRRRGQEARLRCSPMKGHSHVYWYRQLPEEGLKFMVYLQKENIIDESGMPKERFSAEFPKEGPSILRIQQVVRGDSAAYFCASSPPTRLYGYTFGSGTRLTVV.

The chain joins TRBV14 to TRBJ2-2; 8 bases are shared with TRBD2. This CDR3 has 15 residues. From germline, CDR1 is SGHDN and CDR2 FVKESK. V gave up 3 bases and J gave up 5 bases; unmatched junction bases: 5. CDR3 DNA: TGTGCCAGCAGCCAGAAGCGGGAGTCGACCGGGGAGCTGTTTTTT. Its translation is CASSQKRESTGELFF.

The V and J genes are TRBV14 and TRBJ2-2, with 8 bases that match TRBD2. Germline values: CDR1 SGHDN, CDR2 FVKESK. The CDR3 consists of 16 residues. V shed 1 base and J 4 bases; nucleotides not matched to a gene: 5. This CDR3 is CASSQGPGRATGELFF. The CDR3 nucleotides read TGTGCCAGCAGCCAAGGCCCCGGGAGGGCCACCGGGGAGCTGTTTTTT.

This clonotype was observed many times. This sequence joins TRBV6-6 and TRBJ1-2, with D hard to call. With 4 bases removed from V and 8 bases from J, the gap between germline ends came to 11 bases. This CDR3 contains 12 residues. Per the germline V gene, CDR1 is MNHNY and CDR2 is SVGAGI (reference sequence). The CDR3 DNA reads as TGTGCCAGCAGTTTTACGGCGCGGGGCTACACCTTC. Translated, it gives CASSFTARGYTF.

The genes are TRBV10-3 and TRBJ2-7; no reliable D call. Trimming took 2 bases from V and 4 from J, leaving 6 bases between them. Germline-derived CDR1 and CDR2 are ENHRY and SYGVKD. The CDR3 spans 12 residues. CDR3 region: CAISETVYEQYF. The CDR3 coding sequence is TGTGCCATCAGTGAGACGGTTTACGAGCAGTACTTC.

This clonotype was counted ten times or more. V gene TRBV19 combines with J gene TRBJ1-5; 7 bases align to TRBD1. CDR3 length: 15 amino acids. Germline assignment: CDR1 LNHDA and CDR2 SQIVND (reference sequence). J was trimmed by 3 bases and V by 5 bases; bases with no gene match: 7. In DNA form, the CDR3 reads TGTGCCAGTAGTCTAGGACAGGCCCTCAATCAGCCCCAGCATTTT. It yields the protein CASSLGQALNQPQHF.

This clonotype was detected only a few times. V usage is TRBV9 and J usage is TRBJ2-1; D is unresolved. CDR3 length: 14 residues. Looked up from germline, CDR1 is SGDLS and CDR2 is YYNGEE. V gave up 4 bases and J gave up 1 base, with 9 bases separating them. CDR3 sequence (DNA): TGTGCCAGCAGCCCACAAGGATCCTACAATGAGCAGTTCTTC. Its translation: CASSPQGSYNEQFF.

This clonotype was seen at least ten times. The J gene is TRBJ2-7, the V gene TRBV5-4, with 7 positions matching TRBD2. The length of the CDR3 is 15 residues. In germline, CDR1 is SGHNT, CDR2 YYREEE (reference sequence). The junction had 7 bases not matched to a gene; V was cut back by 0 bases and J by 4 bases. The CDR3 here is CASSLDAAGVYEQYF. CDR3 nucleotides: TGTGCCAGCAGCTTGGATGCCGCGGGAGTATACGAGCAGTACTTC.

This clonotype has a count of ten or more. This chain joins TRBV20-1 and TRBJ2-7; TRBD1 aligns across 9 bases. The length of the CDR3 is 15 residues. Germline-derived CDR1 and CDR2 are DFQATT and SNEGSKA (reference sequence). J gave up 0 bases and V 4 bases, and 7 bases lay outside the gene matches. This CDR3 reads CSATPWGQGSYEQYF. CDR3 DNA sequence: TGCAGTGCTACCCCTTGGGGACAGGGCTCCTACGAGCAGTACTTC.

Turning to this clonotype: Given a far larger clone just one base away, this is likely a sequencing read error. The rearrangement uses TRBV5-1 and TRBJ2-1; D unclear. Germline loops: CDR1 SGHRS, CDR2 YFSETQ. CDR3 size: 13 residues. CDR3 bases: TGTGCCAGCAGCTTTCAGGTCGTAGAGGAGCAGTTCTTC. Translation gives CASSFQVVEEQFF.

This clonotype showed up many times. The V and J genes are TRBV5-8 and TRBJ2-1, with 13 bases aligning to TRBD2. CDR1 and CDR2 from the germline V gene are SGHTS and YDEGEE. The CDR3 contains 19 residues. V shed 4 bases, J shed 0 bases, and the junction held 10 bases outside the gene matches. CDR3 protein: CASSRTSGSLGSSYNEQFF. The CDR3 region has the DNA TGTGCCAGCAGCCGGACTAGCGGGAGTTTGGGAAGCTCCTACAATGAGCAGTTCTTC.

This clonotype was counted ten times or more. The chain recombines TRBV7-2 with TRBJ2-1, with D maybe TRBD2 (5 bases). CDR1 and CDR2 (germline): SGHTA, FQGNSA. This CDR3 has 15 residues. Trimming left V 2 bases short and J 8 bases short, with 16 bases between. The CDR3 here is CASSLLDLAGDEQFF. CDR3 bases: TGTGCCAGCAGCTTACTGGACTTGGCTGGGGATGAGCAGTTCTTC.

This clonotype was seen at least ten times. The gene calls are TRBV29-1 and TRBJ1-5, with 7 bases identical to TRBD1. With V trimmed by 4 bases and J by 2 bases, 5 bases remained unmatched. CDR3 length equals 14 residues. Germline CDR1 is SQVTM and CDR2 is ANQGSEA. The CDR3 loop is CSVATGVGNQPQHF. The CDR3 DNA reads as TGCAGCGTTGCTACAGGGGTCGGCAATCAGCCCCAGCATTTT.

This clonotype was picked up many times. The chain uses TRBV16 and TRBJ2-1; the D is unclear. Deletions cut 3 bases from V and 6 bases from J, with 3 bases between. This CDR3 spans 11 amino acids. The germline V gene has CDR1 KGHSY and CDR2 FQNENV. CDR3 DNA sequence: TGTGCCAGCAGCCAGCTCAATGAGCAGTTCTTC. It codes for CASSQLNEQFF.

This clonotype came up many times. The V call is TRBV10-3, the J call TRBJ2-3; TRBD2 agrees at 10 bases. The ends lost 4 bases at V and 3 bases at J; junction bases unmatched: 4. The germline V gene encodes CDR1 ENHRY and CDR2 SYGVKD. This CDR3 contains 15 residues. As DNA, the CDR3 is TGTGCCATCAGTGGGACTAGCGGAAAAACAGATACGCAGTATTTT. Translating gives CAISGTSGKTDTQYF.

This clonotype was counted many times. The genes are TRBV6-5 and TRBJ2-2, with 11 bases matching TRBD2. CDR3 size: 15 residues. With 6 bases clipped from V and 4 bases from J, the junction kept 4 bases outside the gene matches. CDR1 is MNHEY, CDR2 SVGAGI, per germline. This CDR3 is CASSPGLAGTGELFF. The CDR3 DNA is TGTGCCAGCAGCCCCGGACTAGCGGGCACCGGGGAGCTGTTTTTT.

This clonotype was seen a few times. V and J are TRBV20-1 and TRBJ1-5, with 9 bases matching TRBD1. There are 16 residues in the CDR3. The V gene's germline CDR1 is DFQATT and CDR2 SNEGSKA (reference sequence). Losses at the gene ends were 3 bases for V and 5 bases for J; bases not matched to a gene: 11. The CDR3: CSASTTGTGNHQPQHF. The CDR3 DNA follows: TGCAGTGCTAGTACAACCGGGACAGGGAATCATCAGCCCCAGCATTTT.

This clonotype appeared many times. This rearrangement joins TRBV28 to TRBJ1-1, with 7 nucleotides matching TRBD1. This CDR3 is 14 amino acids long. The germline V gene encodes CDR1 MDHEN and CDR2 SYDVKM. Trimming cost V 3 bases and J 4 bases; bases outside gene matches: 5. DNA for the CDR3: TGTGCCAGCAGTTTGGGCAGGGGGGGCACTGAAGCTTTCTTT. Translated: CASSLGRGGTEAFF.

This clonotype came up many times. The rearrangement uses TRBV27 and TRBJ2-1; D uncertain. This CDR3 has 12 residues. Germline V gene data show CDR1 as MNHEY and CDR2 as SMNVEV (reference sequence). Trimming shortened V by 8 bases and J by 3 bases, and 8 bases separated the two germline ends. CDR3 loop: CASFRSYNEQFF. CDR3 bases: TGTGCCAGCTTTCGTAGCTACAATGAGCAGTTCTTC.

This clonotype was seen ten or more times. The rearrangement uses TRBV28 and TRBJ1-3; D is perhaps TRBD1 (6 bases). This CDR3 contains 15 residues. Germline CDR1 reads MDHEN; CDR2 reads SYDVKM. V was cut by 6 bases and J by 2 bases, with 14 bases left in between. The CDR3, as DNA: TGTGCCAGCAGCTATGGGACAAACACTGGAAACACCATATATTTT. It specifies CASSYGTNTGNTIYF.

V usage is TRBV6-2 or TRBV6-3 and J usage is TRBJ1-1; the D gene is possibly TRBD1 (6 bases). V shed 5 bases and J shed 0 bases, with 13 bases lying between them. The CDR3 extends over 15 amino acids. Germline CDR1 MNHEY, CDR2 SVGEGT. The CDR3 DNA sequence: TGTGCCAGCAGTGAGGGCAGGGGACTGAACACTGAAGCTTTCTTT. Translating it yields CASSEGRGLNTEAFF.

This clonotype was observed once. A far bigger clonotype differs at one base, so this is likely a read error. V usage is TRBV28 and J usage is TRBJ2-1, with 11 bases aligning to TRBD1. The ends lost 5 bases at V and 10 bases at J; junction bases unmatched: 7. The CDR3 is made up of 14 amino acids. The germline V gene encodes CDR1 MDHEN and CDR2 SYDVKM. This CDR3 is CASSPGQGVYEQFF. The CDR3 DNA reads as TGTGCCAGCAGTCCGGGACAGGGGGTCTACGAGCAGTTCTTC.